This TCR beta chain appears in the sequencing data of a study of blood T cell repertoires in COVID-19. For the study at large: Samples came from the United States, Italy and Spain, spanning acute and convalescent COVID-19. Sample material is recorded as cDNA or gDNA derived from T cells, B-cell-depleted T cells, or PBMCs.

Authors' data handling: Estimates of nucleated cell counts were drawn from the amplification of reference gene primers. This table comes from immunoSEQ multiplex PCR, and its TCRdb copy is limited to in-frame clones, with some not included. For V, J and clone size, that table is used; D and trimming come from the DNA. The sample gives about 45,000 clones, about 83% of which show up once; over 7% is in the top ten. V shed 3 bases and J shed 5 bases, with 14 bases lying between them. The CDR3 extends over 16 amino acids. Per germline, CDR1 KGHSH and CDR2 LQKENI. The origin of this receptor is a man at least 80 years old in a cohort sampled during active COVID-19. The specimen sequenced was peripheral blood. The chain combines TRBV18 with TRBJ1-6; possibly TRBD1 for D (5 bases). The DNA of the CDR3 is TGTGCCAGCTCACCCCAGGGTTCTGGGCATAATTCACCCCTCCACTTT. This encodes CASSPQGSGHNSPLHF.